This TCR beta chain was obtained from a study of neurological immune-mediated disorders. Study results and limitations: Across subjects, no CDR3 amino acid sequence appeared in expanded clones of more than one subject, a finding that suggested private repertoires in all groups. While HTLV-1-associated myelopathy showed the greatest TCR clonal expansion, multiple sclerosis showed the least, falling below healthy controls.

5'RACE employing 10-nucleotide random UMIs yielded the cDNA. TCRdb ran MiXCR on the 5' RACE reads and lists one entry per CDR3 protein. Here the sample spans more than 50,000 distinct CDR3 sequences, over 10% being singletons. The CDR3 is 15 amino acids. The unsorted libraries originated from 2 million PBMCs kept at -80 C. On this clonotype: Its antigen is currently unknown. At one of its ends the junction is not consistent with the germline gene, which may arise from a read error.

The genes are TRBV12-3 or TRBV12-4 and TRBJ1-1, with a possible D match to TRBD1 (5 bases). The sample taken for sequencing was PBMCs. This receptor was identified in a man between 60 and 75 years old in good health. The DNA for the CDR3 is TGTGCCAGCAGTCAGGGCCCCGGGCCGAACACTGACGCTTTCTTT. Translating gives CASSQGPGPNTDAFF.